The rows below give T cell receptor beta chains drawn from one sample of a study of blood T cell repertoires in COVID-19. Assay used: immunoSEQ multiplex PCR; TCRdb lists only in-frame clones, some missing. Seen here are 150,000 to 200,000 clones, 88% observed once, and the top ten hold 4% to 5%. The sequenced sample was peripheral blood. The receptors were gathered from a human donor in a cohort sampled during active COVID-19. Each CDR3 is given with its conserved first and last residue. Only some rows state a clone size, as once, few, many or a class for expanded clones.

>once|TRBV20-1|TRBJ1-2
CSATDRAGYTF
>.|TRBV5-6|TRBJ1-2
CASSPRQGRLGGYTF
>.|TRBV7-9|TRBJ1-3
CASSIDRDSGNTIYF
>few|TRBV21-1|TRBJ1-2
CASSAKQGSYGYTF
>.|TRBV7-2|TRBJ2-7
CASSLEVPSGVYF
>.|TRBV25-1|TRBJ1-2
CASSGRDTKINYGYTF
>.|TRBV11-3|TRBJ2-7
CASSPQGGEQYF
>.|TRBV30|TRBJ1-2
CAWRQTTGGMGYTF
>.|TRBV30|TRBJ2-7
CAWSARTTRRSYEQYF
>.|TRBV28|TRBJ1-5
CASSFSGNGNQPQHF
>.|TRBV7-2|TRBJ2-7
CASSFGTSGIYEQYF
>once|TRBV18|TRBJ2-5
CASSRDRGFETQYF
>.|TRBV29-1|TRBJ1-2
CSVEAGTYGYTF
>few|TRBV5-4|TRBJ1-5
CASSLDGGTRNQPQHF
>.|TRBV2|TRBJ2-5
CASSDPSGGVETQYF
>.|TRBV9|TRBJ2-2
CASSVALAGATGELFF
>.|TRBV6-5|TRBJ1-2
CASSRRDYGYTF
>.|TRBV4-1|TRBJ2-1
CASSQLPTSGGIYQQFF
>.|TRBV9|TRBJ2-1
CASSPRIAGGSYNEQFF
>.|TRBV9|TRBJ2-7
CASSLSYYEQYF
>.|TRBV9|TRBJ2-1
CASSVVEASSYNEQFF
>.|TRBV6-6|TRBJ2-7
CASSRPGGATYEQYF
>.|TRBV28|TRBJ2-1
CASNKMDRNNEQFF
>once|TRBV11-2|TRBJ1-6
CASSSPGGPSPLHF
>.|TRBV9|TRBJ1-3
CASSPEPVISGNTIYF
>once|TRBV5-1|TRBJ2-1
CASSHRTSSSNEQFF
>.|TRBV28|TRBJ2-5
CASSLAYGLDQETQYF
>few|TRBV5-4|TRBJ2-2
CASSFRTSGGQTNTGELFF
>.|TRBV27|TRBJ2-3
CASSASGRVTDTQYF
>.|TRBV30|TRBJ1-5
CAWSVRGNQPQHF
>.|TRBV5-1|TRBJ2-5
CASRRAGAEAQYF
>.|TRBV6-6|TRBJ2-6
CASSPGTAYFSGANVLTF
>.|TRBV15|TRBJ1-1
CATSREGTENTEAFF
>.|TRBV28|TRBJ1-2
CASRQTDYGYTF
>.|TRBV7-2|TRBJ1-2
CASSLVMGQGGDGYTF
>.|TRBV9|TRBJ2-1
CASSVGTSGASSYNEQFF
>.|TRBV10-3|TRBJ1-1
CAVRRDKPNTEAFF
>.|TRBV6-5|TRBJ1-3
CASTSGVHSGNTIYF
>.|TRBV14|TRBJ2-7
CASSPLGGPYEQYF
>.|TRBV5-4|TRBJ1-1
CASSSVQGLGTEAFF
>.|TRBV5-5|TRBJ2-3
CASSLVLLAGGGRTDTQYF
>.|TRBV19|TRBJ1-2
CASSPPGQAYGYTF